This T cell receptor beta chain was profiled in a study of T cell changes during pregnancy in multiple sclerosis. The assay was immunoSEQ multiplex PCR, and TCRdb's table has in-frame clones only and misses some. This table holds approximately 50,000 clones, over 80% found once. Germline V CDR1 and CDR2: MNHNS, SASEGT. The V and J ends lost 0 bases and 2 bases respectively, with 10 bases between them. The CDR3 totals 15 residues. The source is a female donor with multiple sclerosis, enrolled in a pregnancy study. V and J are TRBV6-1 and TRBJ1-2; D unclear. Source: CD8+ T cells from peripheral blood mononuclear cells, taken after pregnancy. This CDR3 is CASSEAASLNYGYTF. The CDR3 DNA follows: TGTGCCAGCAGTGAAGCGGCATCCCTGAACTATGGCTACACCTTC.